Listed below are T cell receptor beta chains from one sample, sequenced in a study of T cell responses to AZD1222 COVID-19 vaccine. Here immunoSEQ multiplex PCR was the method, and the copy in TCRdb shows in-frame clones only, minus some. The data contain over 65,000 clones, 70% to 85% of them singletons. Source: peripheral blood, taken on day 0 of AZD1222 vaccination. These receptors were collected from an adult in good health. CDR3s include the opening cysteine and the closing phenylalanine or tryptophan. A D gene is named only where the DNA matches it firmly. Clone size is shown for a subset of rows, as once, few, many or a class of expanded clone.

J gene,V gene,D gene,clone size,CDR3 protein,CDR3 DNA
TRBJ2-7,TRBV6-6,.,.,CASTLDGYEQYF,TGTGCCAGCACCTTAGACGGCTACGAGCAGTACTTC
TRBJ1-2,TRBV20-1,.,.,CSARMGYGYTF,TGCAGTGCTAGAATGGGGTATGGCTACACCTTC
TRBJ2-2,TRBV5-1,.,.,CASSLDGGRNTGELFF,TGCGCCAGCAGCTTGGACGGGGGTAGAAACACCGGGGAGCTGTTTTTT
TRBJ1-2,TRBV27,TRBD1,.,CASSPLTGNYGYTF,TGTGCCAGCAGTCCTCTGACAGGGAACTATGGCTACACCTTC
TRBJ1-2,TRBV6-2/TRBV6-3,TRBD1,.,CASSYSPPARGQLPYTF,TGTGCCAGCAGTTACTCGCCACCCGCCCGGGGACAGCTCCCCTACACCTTC
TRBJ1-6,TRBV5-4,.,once,CASSPDGGGNSPLHF,TGTGCCAGCAGCCCGGACGGGGGAGGAAATTCACCCCTCCACTTT
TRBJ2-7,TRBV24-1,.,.,CATSGPTYEQYF,TGTGCCACAAGCGGGCCCACCTACGAGCAGTACTTC
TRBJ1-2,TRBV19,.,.,CASGDTVQDGYTF,TGTGCCAGTGGGGATACGGTCCAGGATGGCTACACCTTC
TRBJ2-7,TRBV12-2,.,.,CASRHLCGTGANEQYF,TGTGCAAGTCGCCACTTGTGCGGGACAGGGGCGAACGAGCAGTACTTC
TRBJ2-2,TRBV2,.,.,CASGVRPANTGELFF,TGTGCCAGCGGGGTGCGACCGGCGAACACCGGGGAGCTGTTTTTT
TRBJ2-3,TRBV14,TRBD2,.,CASSQDRTRTQYF,TGTGCCAGCAGCCAAGACCGGACTAGAACGCAGTATTTT
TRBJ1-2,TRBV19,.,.,CASSIVDRGGYTF,TGTGCCAGTAGTATAGTCGATAGAGGAGGCTACACCTTC
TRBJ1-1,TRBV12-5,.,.,CASGLSVGTEAFF,TGTGCTAGTGGTTTGAGTGTTGGGACTGAAGCTTTCTTT
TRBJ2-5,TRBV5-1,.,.,CASSTQGVRETQYF,TGCGCCAGCAGCACCCAGGGTGTACGAGAGACCCAGTACTTC
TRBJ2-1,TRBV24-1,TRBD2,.,CATRVSGTNEQFF,TGTGCCACCAGGGTTAGCGGGACGAATGAGCAGTTCTTC
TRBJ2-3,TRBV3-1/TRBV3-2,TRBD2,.,CASSQVVAGDTQYF,TGTGCCAGCAGCCAAGTGGTAGCGGGGGATACGCAGTATTTT
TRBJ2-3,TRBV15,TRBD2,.,CATSRGTSGSEDTQYF,TGTGCCACCAGCAGGGGGACTAGCGGGAGCGAAGATACACAGTATTTT
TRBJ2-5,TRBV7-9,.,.,CASSPQGTVQETQYF,TGTGCCAGCAGCCCCCAAGGGACCGTCCAAGAGACCCAGTACTTC
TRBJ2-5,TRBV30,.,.,CAWSVWGPQETQYF,TGTGCCTGGAGTGTATGGGGGCCCCAGGAGACCCAGTACTTC
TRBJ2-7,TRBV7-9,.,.,CASSLVKGQGEQYF,TGTGCCAGCAGCTTAGTAAAGGGGCAGGGGGAGCAGTACTTC
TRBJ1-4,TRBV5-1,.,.,CASSLVLGAATNEKLFF,TGCGCCAGCAGCCTTGTTCTCGGAGCTGCAACTAATGAAAAACTGTTTTTT
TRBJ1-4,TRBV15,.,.,CATSRGGTTNEKLFF,TGTGCCACCAGCAGAGGGGGGACCACTAATGAAAAACTGTTTTTT
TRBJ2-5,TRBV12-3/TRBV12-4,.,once,CASNRGFQETQYF,TGTGCCAGCAACCGCGGCTTCCAAGAGACCCAGTACTTC